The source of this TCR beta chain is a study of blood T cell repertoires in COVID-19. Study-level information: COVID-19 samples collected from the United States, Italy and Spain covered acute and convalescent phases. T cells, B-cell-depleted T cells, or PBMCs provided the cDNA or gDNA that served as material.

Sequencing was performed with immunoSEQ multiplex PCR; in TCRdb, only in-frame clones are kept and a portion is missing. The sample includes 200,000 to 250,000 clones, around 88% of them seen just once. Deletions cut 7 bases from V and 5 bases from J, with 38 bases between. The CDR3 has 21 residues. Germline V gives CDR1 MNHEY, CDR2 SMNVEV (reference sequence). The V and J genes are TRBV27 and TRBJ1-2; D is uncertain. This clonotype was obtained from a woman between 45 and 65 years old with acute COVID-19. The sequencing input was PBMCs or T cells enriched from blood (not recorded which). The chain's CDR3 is CASTPNGQVWPQNPISYGYTF. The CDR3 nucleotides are TGTGCCAGCACCCCAAATGGGCAGGTTTGGCCCCAAAATCCAATATCGTATGGCTACACCTTC.